This record concerns one T cell receptor beta chain sequence. The length of the CDR3 is 16 residues. Germline-derived CDR1 and CDR2 are LNHDA and SQIVND (reference sequence). With V trimmed by 5 bases and J by 4 bases, 13 bases remained unmatched. The data derive from a study of somatic mutations in cytotoxic T cells in rheumatoid arthritis. Study information: Patient blood (roughly 30 ml EDTA) was collected right after diagnosis, preceding any treatment.

The protocol was immunoSEQ multiplex PCR, while the TCRdb copy is restricted to in-frame clones and leaves out a portion. There are 13,000 to 15,000 clones in the sample; about three quarters occur only once, and 7.4% lies in the top ten. The investigators isolated CD4+ and CD8+ cells by positive magnetic bead selection and checked their purity by flow cytometry. This TCR came from an adult with rheumatoid arthritis. Sequenced input: CD8+ T cells sorted from blood. The V gene is TRBV19, the J gene TRBJ2-7, with 8 bases fitting TRBD1. CDR3 DNA sequence: TGTGCCAGTAGTCCTCCGGACAGGGAGCTCCCTTACGAGCAGTACTTC. Encoded protein: CASSPPDRELPYEQYF.